The present TCR beta chain was sequenced within a study of blood T cell repertoires in COVID-19. There are 15 residues in the CDR3. The V segment lost 8 bases and the J segment 4 bases; nucleotides outside the gene matches: 8. Germline V gene sequence: CDR1 SGHDN, CDR2 FVKESK. Sequencing used immunoSEQ multiplex PCR; TCRdb keeps in-frame clones, though not all of them. Of over 70,000 clones listed, about 83% were seen once; the top ten hold less than 7%. Patients of the Seattle cohort, enrolled during active infection, were followed longitudinally. The source of this sequence is a man between 65 and 85 years old with COVID-19, enrolled during active disease. The sample consisted of peripheral blood. The chain is built from TRBV14 and TRBJ2-3, with 11 positions matching TRBD2. Here the CDR3 DNA reads TGTGCCAGCTCCCGACTAGCGGGAAATGCAGATACGCAGTATTTT. Its protein is CASSRLAGNADTQYF.